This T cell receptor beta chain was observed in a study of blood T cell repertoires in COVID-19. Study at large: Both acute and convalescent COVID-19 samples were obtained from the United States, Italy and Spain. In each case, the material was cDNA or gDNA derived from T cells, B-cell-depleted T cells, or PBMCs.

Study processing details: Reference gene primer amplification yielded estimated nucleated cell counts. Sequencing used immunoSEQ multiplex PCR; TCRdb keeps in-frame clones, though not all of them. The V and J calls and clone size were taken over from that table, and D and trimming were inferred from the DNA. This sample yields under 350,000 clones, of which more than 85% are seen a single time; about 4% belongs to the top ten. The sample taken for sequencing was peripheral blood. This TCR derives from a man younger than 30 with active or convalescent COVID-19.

CDR3 coding DNA: TGCGCCAGCAGCTTGGTGCCAGCGGTGGAAGGCTACACCTTC. As protein: CASSLVPAVEGYTF. The rearrangement uses TRBV5-1 and TRBJ1-2, with no clear D. Trimming removed 0 bases from V and 8 bases from J, with 14 bases in between. The CDR3 has 14 residues. Germline values: CDR1 SGHRS, CDR2 YFSETQ.